The 28 T cell receptor beta chains below all came from one sample that was sequenced in a study of a mutant IDH1 vaccine in newly diagnosed glioma. Some clones are missing from TCRdb's copy, which holds only in-frame ones; the method was immunoSEQ multiplex PCR. The table lists about 61,000 clones, about 80% of them singletons. The antigens these receptors bind are not known. Time point defined: week 11, during vaccination. The vaccine gave 300 ug of a 20-mer mutant IDH1 peptide subcutaneously per dose. The sequencing used PBMCs, collected from a glioma patient whose treatment included an IDH1 peptide vaccine. Receptors were obtained from a man in his fifties with glioma.

In nucleotides, the CDR3 is TGCGCCAGCAGCGCCCGGACAGGGGCCCACCCCTACGAGCAGTACTTC. Its translation: CASSARTGAHPYEQYF. This chain uses TRBV5-1 with TRBJ2-7; TRBD1 matches 9 bases. The V segment lost 4 bases and the J segment 2 bases; nucleotides outside the gene matches: 10. There are 16 residues in the CDR3. Germline V gene data show CDR1 as SGHRS and CDR2 as YFSETQ.

The chain links TRBV4-1 to TRBJ2-7; the D gene is possibly TRBD2 (6 bases). Per germline, CDR1 MGHRA and CDR2 YSYEKL. CDR3 length: 15 amino acids. Trimming removed 6 bases from V and 1 base from J, with 16 bases in between. The CDR3, as DNA: TGCGCCAGCAGGTTCGAGGGGACTGATTCCTACGAGCAGTACTTC. As protein: CASRFEGTDSYEQYF.

To note about this clone: One end of the junction does not line up with germline, which may come from a read error. This chain joins TRBV7-7 and TRBJ2-2; D gene unclear. The CDR3 contains 13 residues. Germline V lookup: CDR1 SSHAT, CDR2 FNYEAQ (reference sequence). CDR3 nucleotide sequence: TGTGCTAGCAGCTTTTTAGGGTCCGGGGAGCTGTTTTTT. Translation: CASSFLGSGELFF.

The chain combines TRBV5-6 with TRBJ1-6; D might be TRBD1 (6 bases). Germline V CDR1 and CDR2: SGHDT, YYEEEE. The CDR3 totals 15 residues. Trimming removed 0 bases from V and 7 bases from J, with 11 bases in between. In DNA form, the CDR3 reads TGTGCCAGCAGCTTGGTGGGACATGGAAATTCACCCCTCCACTTT. Amino acids: CASSLVGHGNSPLHF.

V is TRBV7-2 and J is TRBJ1-2; unclear D gene. Germline CDR1 SGHTA, CDR2 FQGNSA. The V end lost 1 base, the J end lost 6 bases, and 9 bases lay between the germline ends. The CDR3 spans 13 residues. The CDR3 region has the DNA TGTGCCAGCAGCTTAGAGGCTCCAAATGGCTACACCTTC. The encoded protein is CASSLEAPNGYTF. Complete variable domain (other parts from reference TRBV7-2 and TRBJ1-2): GAGVSQSPSNKVTEKGKDVELRCDPISGHTALYWYRQSLGQGLEFLIYFQGNSAPDKSGLPSDRFSAERTGGSVSTLTIQRTQQEDSAVYLCASSLEAPNGYTFGSGTRLTVV.

The chain couples TRBV20-1 to TRBJ1-2; D ambiguous. CDR1 and CDR2 from the germline V gene are DFQATT and SNEGSKA (reference sequence). V gave up 2 bases and J gave up 6 bases, with 4 bases separating them. The CDR3 has 10 amino acids. The CDR3 coding sequence is TGCAGTGCTAGACGTGATGGCTACACCTTC. This codes for CSARRDGYTF.

The rearrangement joins TRBV28 to TRBJ2-3; D is undetermined. The CDR3 is 15 residues long. V gave up 7 bases and J gave up 2 bases, with 16 bases separating them. CDR1 MDHEN and CDR2 SYDVKM come from the germline V gene. CDR3 residues: CASTDWSLATDTQYF. CDR3 coding DNA: TGTGCCAGCACCGACTGGTCTTTAGCCACAGATACGCAGTATTTT.

CDR3 loop: CASSWDRDINEQFF. CDR3 nucleotide sequence: TGTGCCAGCAGCTGGGACAGGGACATCAATGAGCAGTTCTTC. The chain couples TRBV11-2 to TRBJ2-1; the match to TRBD1 covers 9 bases. The germline gives CDR1 SGHAT, CDR2 FQNNGV. This CDR3 is 14 amino acids long. V shed 4 bases, J shed 6 bases, and the junction held 4 bases outside the gene matches.

This clone was seen a handful of times. The rearrangement links TRBV11-3 to TRBJ2-7, with 7 positions matching TRBD2. With 4 bases clipped from V and 5 bases from J, the junction kept 5 bases outside the gene matches. This CDR3 has 13 amino acids. Germline V gene data show CDR1 as SGHNT and CDR2 as YENEEA. For the CDR3, the DNA is TGTGCCAGCAGCTCCAGGGAGGGGCACGAGCAGTACTTC. Translated, it gives CASSSREGHEQYF.

This chain joins TRBV2 and TRBJ2-3; 8 bases match TRBD2. The trim removed 1 base at V and 3 bases at J, leaving 6 bases unmatched. Per germline, CDR1 SNHLY and CDR2 FYNNEI. There are 16 residues in the CDR3. CDR3 residues: CASSEESGGWTDTQYF. CDR3 nucleotide sequence: TGTGCCAGCAGTGAAGAGAGCGGGGGCTGGACAGATACGCAGTATTTT. Variable domain in full (rest from reference TRBV2 and TRBJ2-3): EPEVTQTPSHQVTQMGQEVILRCVPISNHLYFYWYRQILGQKVEFLVSFYNNEISEKSEIFDDQFSVERPDGSNFTLKIRSTKLEDSAMYFCASSEESGGWTDTQYFGPGTRLTVL.

This chain uses TRBV6-1 with TRBJ2-7; D might be TRBD1 (6 bases). Between the trimmed V and J ends, which lost 6 bases and 3 bases, there was a span of 12 bases. CDR1 and CDR2 (germline): MNHNS, SASEGT. This CDR3 has 13 residues. CDR3 nucleotides: TGTGCCAGCAGCCCGACAGGACTCTACGAGCAGTACTTC. Translation gives CASSPTGLYEQYF.

The V gene is TRBV28, the J gene TRBJ2-7; TRBD2 aligns across 7 bases. The CDR3 loop spans 16 amino acids. Trimming at V came to 5 bases and at J to 2 bases, leaving 12 bases not matched to a gene. From germline, CDR1 is MDHEN and CDR2 SYDVKM. The CDR3 DNA is TGTGCCAGCAGTACGGGGGGATGGGGGAGGGCCTACGAGCAGTACTTC. Translating it yields CASSTGGWGRAYEQYF.

The chain carries TRBV6-6 and TRBJ2-1; 11 bases are a match to TRBD1. V trimming: 6 bases; J trimming: 6 bases; junction bases outside the gene matches: 4. Germline CDR1 reads MNHNY; CDR2 reads SVGAGI (reference sequence). There are 14 residues in the CDR3. CDR3 DNA: TGTGCCAGCAGGGCCGGGACAGGGGGCAATGAGCAGTTCTTC. It translates to CASRAGTGGNEQFF.

The rearrangement joins TRBV6-1 to TRBJ1-2; D remains ambiguous. The V and J ends lost 6 bases and 7 bases respectively, with 9 bases between them. From germline, CDR1 is MNHNS and CDR2 SASEGT. This CDR3 is 11 amino acids long. CDR3 sequence (DNA): TGTGCCAGCAGCCGGAAGATTGGCTACACCTTC. Translating gives CASSRKIGYTF.

A few counts support this clone. The rearrangement uses TRBV5-1 and TRBJ1-5, with D perhaps TRBD1 (5 bases). This CDR3 region has 16 residues. Germline V gene lookup returns CDR1 SGHRS and CDR2 YFSETQ. With 2 bases removed from V and 1 base from J, the gap between germline ends came to 13 bases. CDR3 in DNA: TGCGCCAGCAGCTTAGAGCCCCAGGGAAGCAATCAGCCCCAGCATTTT. Protein sequence: CASSLEPQGSNQPQHF.

The chain joins TRBV5-1 to TRBJ1-3; 8 bases agree with TRBD1. The CDR3 is 17 amino acids. V trimming: 4 bases; J trimming: 3 bases; junction bases outside the gene matches: 12. Looked up from germline, CDR1 is SGHRS and CDR2 is YFSETQ. The CDR3: CASSTTGQAADGNTIYF. CDR3 DNA sequence: TGCGCCAGCAGCACTACGGGACAGGCGGCGGATGGAAACACCATATATTTT.

The chain links TRBV5-1 to TRBJ2-1, with 10 bases aligning to TRBD1. This CDR3 has 16 amino acids. Germline V CDR1 and CDR2: SGHRS, YFSETQ. The ends lost 2 bases at V and 5 bases at J; junction bases unmatched: 7. CDR3 in DNA: TGCGCCAGCAGCTTTCTCGGGACAGGGGACCACAATGAGCAGTTCTTC. Its protein product is CASSFLGTGDHNEQFF.

The chain combines TRBV1 with TRBJ1-5; the D call in the table, TRBD1, was not verified against the DNA. TRBV1 is an annotated pseudogene. The CDR3 loop spans 20 amino acids. In nucleotides, the CDR3 is TGCACCAGCAGCCAAGATCGAGCCAGGGGAGACGGAGCCAGGAATCAGCCCCAGCATTTT. It codes for CTSSQDRARGDGARNQPQHF.

The chain recombines TRBV7-2 with TRBJ2-5; weak D call: TRBD1 (6 bases). The germline gives CDR1 SGHTA, CDR2 FQGNSA. The V end lost 4 bases, the J end lost 5 bases, and 14 bases lay between the germline ends. The CDR3 loop spans 14 amino acids. The CDR3 here is CASSSNRVQETQYF. CDR3 nucleotide sequence: TGTGCCAGCAGCTCGAACAGGGTTCAGGAGACCCAGTACTTC.

The chain couples TRBV20-1 to TRBJ2-1; D unresolved. CDR1 and CDR2 (germline): DFQATT, SNEGSKA (reference sequence). The CDR3 spans 11 residues. V gave up 6 bases and J gave up 9 bases, with 12 bases separating them. As DNA, the CDR3 is TGCAGTGCCCCGACTGACGGTGAGCAGTTCTTC. It yields the protein CSAPTDGEQFF.

This chain links TRBV5-1 with TRBJ2-7, with D unclear. Trimming pared 0 bases from V and 5 bases from J, leaving 12 bases between. Looked up from germline, CDR1 is SGHRS and CDR2 is YFSETQ. There are 14 residues in the CDR3. CDR3 DNA: TGCGCCAGCAGCTTGGCGGCAGCTGTTAACGAGCAGTACTTC. Its translation: CASSLAAAVNEQYF.

This chain joins TRBV11-1 and TRBJ2-7; D is uncertain. CDR3 length: 15 residues. Germline V gives CDR1 SGHAT, CDR2 FQDESV (reference sequence). The V end was cut by 3 bases, the J end by 0 bases, with 12 bases between. The CDR3, as DNA: TGTGCCAGCAGCTTTCGAGCGCGGAGCTCCTACGAGCAGTACTTC. Its translation is CASSFRARSSYEQYF.

The V and J genes are TRBV2 and TRBJ1-5, with D possibly TRBD1 on 5 matching bases. This CDR3 spans 14 amino acids. V was shortened by 7 bases and J by 4 bases, with 14 bases between the two germline ends. Germline CDR1 is SNHLY and CDR2 is FYNNEI. DNA of the CDR3: TGTGCCAGCACAGCAGGGACCCTAAATCAGCCCCAGCATTTT. Protein sequence: CASTAGTLNQPQHF.

This chain connects TRBV7-3 to TRBJ2-7; TRBD1 matches 11 bases. In germline, CDR1 is SGHTA, CDR2 FQGTGA. This CDR3 comprises 19 residues. The V segment lost 6 bases and the J segment 0 bases; nucleotides outside the gene matches: 16. CDR3 nucleotide sequence: TGTGCCAGCAGAGCTAACTTGGGTCCGGGACAGGGGGTCTCCTACGAGCAGTACTTC. Residues: CASRANLGPGQGVSYEQYF.

This clone has more than one count but fewer than ten. The rearrangement links TRBV27 to TRBJ1-5, with 9 bases lining up with TRBD1. V lost 6 bases to trimming and J lost 2 bases; unmatched junction nucleotides: 5. Per germline, CDR1 MNHEY and CDR2 SMNVEV (reference sequence). This CDR3 is built from 15 residues. CDR3: CASSRDRDRNQPQHF. Here the CDR3 DNA reads TGTGCCAGCAGCAGGGACAGGGATCGCAATCAGCCCCAGCATTTT.

This clone was seen more than once but under ten times. Additional DNA sequences in this sample encode the identical CDR3. The chain links TRBV7-8 to TRBJ1-1; 7 nucleotides match TRBD1. This CDR3 has 14 residues. Per germline, CDR1 SGHVS and CDR2 FQNEAQ. V lost 1 base and J lost 5; bases outside the gene matches: 4. CDR3 loop: CASSLDRGGTEAFF. In DNA form, the CDR3 reads TGTGCCAGCAGCTTAGACAGGGGTGGGACTGAAGCTTTCTTT.

This chain links TRBV19 with TRBJ1-5; 8 bases fit TRBD1. The germline V gene has CDR1 LNHDA and CDR2 SQIVND (reference sequence). This CDR3 spans 18 amino acids. The J segment lost 0 bases and the V segment lost 6 bases, leaving 13 bases of the junction unmatched. The CDR3 DNA sequence: TGTGCCAGTAGCCAGGACAGGGTGAGTTGGGATAGCAATCAGCCCCAGCATTTT. Its protein is CASSQDRVSWDSNQPQHF. Drawing the rest from reference TRBV19 and TRBJ1-5, the complete variable domain is DGGITQSPKYLFRKEGQNVTLSCEQNLNHDAMYWYRQDPGQGLRLIYYSQIVNDFQKGDIAEGYSVSREKKESFPLTVTSAQKNPTAFYLCASSQDRVSWDSNQPQHFGDGTRLSIL.

The CDR3 sequence is CASSYNPEYSNQPQHF. In DNA form, the CDR3 reads TGTGCCAGCAGTTACAATCCGGAGTATAGCAATCAGCCCCAGCATTTT. V usage is TRBV6-6 and J usage is TRBJ1-5; D unclear. V shed 2 bases and J shed 0 bases, with 11 bases lying between them. CDR1 is MNHNY, CDR2 SVGAGI, per germline (reference sequence). The CDR3 covers 16 residues.